This TCR beta chain was retrieved from a study of OX40 agonist ivuxolimab in advanced cancers. About the study: Enrolled patients in dose escalation had cancers that were hepatocellular carcinoma, melanoma, renal cell or head and neck cancer.

TCRdb's table, derived via immunoSEQ multiplex PCR, lists solely in-frame clones and lacks some. In the table there are over 75,000 clones, 91% of which are singletons. The V end lost 0 bases, the J end lost 8 bases, and 10 bases lay between the germline ends. Looked up from germline, CDR1 is SQVTM and CDR2 is ANQGSEA. The CDR3 consists of 13 residues. Study findings and constraints: Clones of CD4+ and CD8+ blood T cells grew by week 6 at doses of 0.1 to 3.0 mg/kg. Expanded clones were, on average, more numerous in CD8+ T cells than in CD4+. Partly responding patients at 0.1-3.0 mg/kg showed some of the smallest clonal expansion.

Details on this clone: The antigen remains unidentified.

This sequence joins TRBV29-1 and TRBJ1-4; TRBD1 is a possible D gene (5 bases). The sequences come from CD4+ or CD8+ T cells sorted from blood, collected in a trial of the OX40 agonist ivuxolimab. This clonotype was sampled from an adult with an advanced solid tumor such as melanoma, head and neck, liver or kidney cancer. CDR3 DNA sequence: TGCAGCGTTGAAGAGGGGGAAGGAGAAAAACTGTTTTTT. It encodes CSVEEGEGEKLFF.